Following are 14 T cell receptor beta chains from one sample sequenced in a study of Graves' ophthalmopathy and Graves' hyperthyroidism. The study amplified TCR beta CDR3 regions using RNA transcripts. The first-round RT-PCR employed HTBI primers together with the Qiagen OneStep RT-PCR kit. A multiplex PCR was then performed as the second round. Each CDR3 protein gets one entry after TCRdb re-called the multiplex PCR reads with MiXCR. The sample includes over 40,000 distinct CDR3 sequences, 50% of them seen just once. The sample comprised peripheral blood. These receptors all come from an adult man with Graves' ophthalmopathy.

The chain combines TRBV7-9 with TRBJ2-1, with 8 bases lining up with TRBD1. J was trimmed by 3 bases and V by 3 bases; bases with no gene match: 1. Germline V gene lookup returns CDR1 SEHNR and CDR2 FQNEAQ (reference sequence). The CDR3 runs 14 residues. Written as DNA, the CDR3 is TGTGCCAGCAGCTTCGGACAGGGCTACAATGAGCAGTTCTTC. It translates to CASSFGQGYNEQFF.

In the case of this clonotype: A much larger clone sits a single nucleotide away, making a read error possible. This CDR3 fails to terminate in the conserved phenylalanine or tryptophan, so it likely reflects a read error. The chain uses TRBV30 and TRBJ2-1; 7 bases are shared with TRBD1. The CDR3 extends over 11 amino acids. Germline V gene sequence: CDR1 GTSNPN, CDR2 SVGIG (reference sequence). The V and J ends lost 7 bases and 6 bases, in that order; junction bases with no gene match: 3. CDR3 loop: CASGQFNEQFY. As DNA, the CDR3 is TGTGCCTCGGGACAGTTCAATGAGCAGTTCTAC.

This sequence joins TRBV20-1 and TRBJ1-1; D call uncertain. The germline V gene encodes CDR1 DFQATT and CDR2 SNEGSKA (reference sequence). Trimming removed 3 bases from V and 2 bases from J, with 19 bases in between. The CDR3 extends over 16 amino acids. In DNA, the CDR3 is TGCAGTGCTAGTCTGTTCCTAAACTCTGGAAACACTGAAGCTTTCTTT. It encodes CSASLFLNSGNTEAFF.

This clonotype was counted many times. This chain's CDR3 is CASSLYPAYTSYNEQFF. The CDR3 nucleotides read TGTGCCAGCAGTTTATATCCAGCGTACACCTCCTACAATGAGCAGTTCTTC. The J gene is TRBJ2-1, the V gene TRBV27; D call uncertain. CDR1 and CDR2 (germline): MNHEY, SMNVEV (reference sequence). V was clipped by 1 base and J by 0 bases, with 13 bases between them. The CDR3 loop spans 17 amino acids.

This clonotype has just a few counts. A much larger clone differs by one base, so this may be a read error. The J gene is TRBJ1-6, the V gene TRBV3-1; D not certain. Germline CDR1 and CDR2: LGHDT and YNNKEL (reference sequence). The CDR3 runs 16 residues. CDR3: CASSQVGAGGNSPPHF. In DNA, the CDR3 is TGTGCCAGCAGCCAAGTCGGAGCAGGAGGGAATTCACCCCCCCACTTT.

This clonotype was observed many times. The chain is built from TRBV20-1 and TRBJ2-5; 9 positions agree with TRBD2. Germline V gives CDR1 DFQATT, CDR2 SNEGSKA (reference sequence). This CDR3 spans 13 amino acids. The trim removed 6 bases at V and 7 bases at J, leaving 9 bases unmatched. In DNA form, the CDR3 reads TGCAGTGCGCCGGGACTAGCATTAGGGACCCAGTACTTC. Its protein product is CSAPGLALGTQYF.

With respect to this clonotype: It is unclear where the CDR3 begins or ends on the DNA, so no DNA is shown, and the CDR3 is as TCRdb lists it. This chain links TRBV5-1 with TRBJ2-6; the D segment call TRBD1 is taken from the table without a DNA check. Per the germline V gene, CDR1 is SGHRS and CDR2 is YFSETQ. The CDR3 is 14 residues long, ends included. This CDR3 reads CASSLVVGGGTEAF.

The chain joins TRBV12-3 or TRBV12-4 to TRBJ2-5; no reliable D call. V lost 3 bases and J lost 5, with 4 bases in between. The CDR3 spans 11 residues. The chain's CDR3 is CASSFGETQYF. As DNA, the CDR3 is TGTGCCAGCAGTTTTGGGGAGACCCAGTACTTC.

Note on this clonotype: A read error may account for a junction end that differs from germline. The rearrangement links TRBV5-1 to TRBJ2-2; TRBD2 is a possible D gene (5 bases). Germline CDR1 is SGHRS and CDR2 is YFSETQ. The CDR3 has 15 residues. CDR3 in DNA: TGCGCCAGCAGCTTGGGACTACCCTCCTCCGGCGAGCTGTTTTTT. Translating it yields CASSLGLPSSGELFF.

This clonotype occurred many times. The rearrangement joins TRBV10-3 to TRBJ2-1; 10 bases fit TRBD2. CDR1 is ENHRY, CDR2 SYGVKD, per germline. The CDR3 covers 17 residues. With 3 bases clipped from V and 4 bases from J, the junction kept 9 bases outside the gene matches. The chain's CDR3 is CAISDILAGEEYNEQFF. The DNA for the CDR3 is TGTGCCATCAGTGATATCCTAGCGGGAGAGGAGTACAATGAGCAGTTCTTC.

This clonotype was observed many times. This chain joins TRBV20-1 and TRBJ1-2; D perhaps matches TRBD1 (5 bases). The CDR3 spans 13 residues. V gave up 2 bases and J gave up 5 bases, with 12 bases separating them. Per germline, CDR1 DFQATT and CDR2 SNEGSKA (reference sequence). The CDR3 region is CSARPGTEYGYTF. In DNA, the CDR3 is TGCAGTGCTAGACCGGGGACGGAATATGGCTACACCTTC.

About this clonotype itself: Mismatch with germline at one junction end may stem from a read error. As DNA, the CDR3 is TGTGCCATCAAGCCCCCGACAGGGTCCAGCTATGGCCACACCTTC. Its protein is CAIKPPTGSSYGHTF. V and J are TRBV6-5 and TRBJ1-2; TRBD1 matches at 7 bases. The germline CDR1 and CDR2 sequences are MNHEY and SVGAGI. The CDR3 has 15 amino acids.

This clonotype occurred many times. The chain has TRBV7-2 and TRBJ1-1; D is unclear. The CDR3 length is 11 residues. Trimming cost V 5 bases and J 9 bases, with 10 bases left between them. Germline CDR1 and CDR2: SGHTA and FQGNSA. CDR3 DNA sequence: TGTGCCAGCAGCCTCGGACCCAAAGCTTTCTTT. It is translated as CASSLGPKAFF.

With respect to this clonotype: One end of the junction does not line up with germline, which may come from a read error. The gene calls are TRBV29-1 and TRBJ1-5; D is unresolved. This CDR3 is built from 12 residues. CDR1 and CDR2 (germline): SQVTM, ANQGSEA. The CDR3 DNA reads TGCAGCGTTCAAGAGGGCAATCAGCCCCAGCATTTT. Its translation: CSVQEGNQPQHF.